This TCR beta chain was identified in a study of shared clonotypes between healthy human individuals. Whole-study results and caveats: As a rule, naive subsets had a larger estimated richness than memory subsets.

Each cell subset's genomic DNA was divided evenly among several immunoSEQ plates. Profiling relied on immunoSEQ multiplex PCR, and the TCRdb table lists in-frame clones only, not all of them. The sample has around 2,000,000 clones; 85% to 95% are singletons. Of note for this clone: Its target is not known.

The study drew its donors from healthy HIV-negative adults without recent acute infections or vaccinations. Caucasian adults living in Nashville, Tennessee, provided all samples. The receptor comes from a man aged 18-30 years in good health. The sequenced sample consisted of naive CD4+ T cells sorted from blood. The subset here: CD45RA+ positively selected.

CDR3 nucleotide sequence: TGTGCCAGCAGCCAAGAATACACCGGGGAGCTGTTTTTT. Protein sequence: CASSQEYTGELFF. This chain links TRBV4-2 with TRBJ2-2; no clear D. Trimming removed 0 bases at V and 3 bases at J, with 2 bases between. Looked up from germline, CDR1 is LGHNA and CDR2 is YNFKEQ. This CDR3 spans 13 amino acids.